The next 32 T cell receptor beta chains were all read from a single sample in a study of shared clonotypes between healthy human individuals. Generated by immunoSEQ multiplex PCR, the TCRdb table keeps only in-frame clones and is missing some. The repertoire holds roughly 320,000 clones, with roughly 91% as singletons. The material sequenced was memory CD8+ T cells sorted from blood. Regarding subset: CD45RO+ cells pooled with CCR7-negative TemRA cells. Source of these receptors: a young man in good health.

This chain links TRBV27 with TRBJ2-1, with TRBD2 matching over 9 bases. The CDR3 has 14 amino acids. The germline gives CDR1 MNHEY, CDR2 SMNVEV (reference sequence). The V segment lost 5 bases and the J segment 7 bases; nucleotides outside the gene matches: 6. This CDR3 is CASSPSSGGNEQFF. The CDR3 DNA follows: TGTGCCAGCAGTCCCTCGAGCGGGGGGAATGAGCAGTTCTTC.

This chain connects TRBV28 to TRBJ2-1; D remains unclear. CDR1 is MDHEN and CDR2 is SYDVKM in the germline V gene. This CDR3 region has 14 residues. V lost 8 bases, J lost 10 bases, and 21 bases lay in between. Here the CDR3 DNA reads TGTGCCAGCGTCAAAGGCGGATCGCCCCAGGAGCAGTTCTTC. Amino acid sequence: CASVKGGSPQEQFF.

The V call is TRBV5-1, the J call TRBJ2-3, with 12 positions matching TRBD2. CDR3 size: 15 residues. The junction had 1 base not matched to a gene; V was cut back by 3 bases and J by 2 bases. The germline CDR1 and CDR2 sequences are SGHRS and YFSETQ. CDR3 nucleotides: TGCGCCAGCAGCTGGACTAGCGGGGACACAGATACGCAGTATTTT. This gives the protein CASSWTSGDTDTQYF.

This chain uses TRBV5-1 with TRBJ2-7; a weak D match, TRBD1 (5 bases). The CDR3 runs 15 residues. Between the trimmed V and J ends, which lost 4 bases and 3 bases, there was a span of 17 bases. From germline, CDR1 is SGHRS and CDR2 YFSETQ. The CDR3 loop is CASSTLQGLDYEQYF. The CDR3 coding sequence is TGCGCCAGCAGCACACTCCAGGGATTAGACTACGAGCAGTACTTC.

The V and J genes are TRBV28 and TRBJ1-5; no definite D call. Per the germline V gene, CDR1 is MDHEN and CDR2 is SYDVKM. The V gene lost 3 bases and the J gene lost 5 bases, with 14 bases spanning the gap. The CDR3 has 15 residues. CDR3 DNA: TGTGCCAGCAGTTTTGGTACTCTGGGTGATCAGCCCCAGCATTTT. Translating it yields CASSFGTLGDQPQHF.

In nucleotides, the CDR3 is TGTGCCTGGGATAGCGGGAGTCTAAATGAGCAGTTCTTC. Its translation is CAWDSGSLNEQFF. This chain connects TRBV30 to TRBJ2-1; 9 bases fit TRBD2. Per germline, CDR1 GTSNPN and CDR2 SVGIG (reference sequence). V was clipped by 5 bases and J by 7 bases; unmatched bases: 6. The CDR3 totals 13 residues. Using reference TRBV30 and TRBJ2-1 for the parts outside the CDR3, the full variable domain is SQTIHQWPATLVQPVGSPLSLECTVEGTSNPNLYWYRQAAGRGLQLLFYSVGIGQISSEVPQNLSASRPQDRQFILSSKKLLLSDSGFYLCAWDSGSLNEQFFGPGTRLTVL.

The V call is TRBV4-3, the J call TRBJ2-3, with a possible D match to TRBD1 (5 bases). The CDR3 length is 16 residues. Germline V gene sequence: CDR1 LGHNA, CDR2 YSLEER. Deletions cut 1 base from V and 2 bases from J, with 13 bases between. The CDR3 loop reads CASSQAPGADTDTQYF. The CDR3 DNA reads TGCGCCAGCAGCCAAGCGCCTGGGGCTGACACAGATACGCAGTATTTT.

The genes are TRBV5-1 and TRBJ2-7, with D possibly being TRBD1 (9 bases). The V and J ends lost 2 bases and 3 bases respectively, with 39 bases between them. From germline, CDR1 is SGHRS and CDR2 YFSETQ. This CDR3 region has 23 residues. The DNA of the CDR3 is TGCGCCAGCAGCTTTGGCCAGTTCTCGGTGTATACGAGCGGGGGACAGGGACACTACGAGCAGTACTTC. Residues: CASSFGQFSVYTSGGQGHYEQYF.

The gene calls are TRBV7-9 and TRBJ2-7; 9 bases agree with TRBD2. Looked up from germline, CDR1 is SEHNR and CDR2 is FQNEAQ (reference sequence). J was trimmed by 2 bases and V by 2 bases; bases with no gene match: 4. CDR3 length equals 15 residues. The CDR3 is CASSLTAGGTYEQYF. CDR3 DNA: TGTGCCAGCAGCTTAACAGCGGGAGGTACCTACGAGCAGTACTTC.

Regarding this clone: Other DNA sequences from this sample encode an identical CDR3 as well. The rearrangement links TRBV5-6 to TRBJ2-5; possibly TRBD2 for D (5 bases). This CDR3 is 13 amino acids long. Germline-derived CDR1 and CDR2 are SGHDT and YYEEEE. With 0 bases removed from V and 3 bases from J, the gap between germline ends came to 6 bases. The CDR3: CASSLVREETQYF. CDR3 in DNA: TGTGCCAGCAGCTTGGTGAGGGAAGAGACCCAGTACTTC.

The genes are TRBV5-6 and TRBJ2-5, with no clear D. Germline loops: CDR1 SGHDT, CDR2 YYEEEE. This CDR3 is 12 amino acids long. Trimming cost V 2 bases and J 5 bases, with 7 bases left between them. The CDR3 is CASSLEFETQYF. The CDR3 DNA follows: TGTGCCAGCAGCTTAGAATTTGAGACCCAGTACTTC.

The rearrangement joins TRBV10-3 to TRBJ2-7; 8 positions match TRBD1. V lost 6 bases to trimming and J lost 1 base; unmatched junction nucleotides: 5. Germline V gene lookup returns CDR1 ENHRY and CDR2 SYGVKD. CDR3 length: 14 amino acids. The CDR3 bases are TGTGCCATCAGGGTGGACAGGGAGTCCTACGAGCAGTACTTC. It encodes CAIRVDRESYEQYF.

This clone was observed at least ten times. The chain carries TRBV2 and TRBJ2-1, with no clear D. V lost 3 bases to trimming and J lost 5 bases, with 2 bases between them. CDR1 is SNHLY, CDR2 FYNNEI, per germline. The CDR3 loop spans 11 amino acids. The CDR3 DNA reads as TGTGCCAGCAGTGACGACAATGAGCAGTTCTTC. As protein: CASSDDNEQFF.

CDR3 in amino acids: CASRTWTEPEAFF. The CDR3 bases are TGTGCCAGTAGAACATGGACCGAACCAGAAGCTTTCTTT. The chain uses TRBV19 and TRBJ1-1, with D hard to call. Trimming left V 6 bases short and J 8 bases short, with 16 bases between. The CDR3 totals 13 residues. The germline gives CDR1 LNHDA, CDR2 SQIVND (reference sequence). Using reference TRBV19 and TRBJ1-1 for the parts outside the CDR3, the full variable domain is DGGITQSPKYLFRKEGQNVTLSCEQNLNHDAMYWYRQDPGQGLRLIYYSQIVNDFQKGDIAEGYSVSREKKESFPLTVTSAQKNPTAFYLCASRTWTEPEAFFGQGTRLTVV.

The rearrangement uses TRBV27 and TRBJ2-7, with D unresolved. Trimming removed 5 bases at V and 2 bases at J, with 25 bases between. CDR3 length: 18 residues. Germline CDR1 MNHEY, CDR2 SMNVEV (reference sequence). CDR3 DNA: TGTGCCAGCAGTCCCATAATGTTCGGGCGAAGCCAAGCCTACGAGCAGTACTTC. Translation: CASSPIMFGRSQAYEQYF.

This clone was recorded once. The chain employs TRBV7-9 and TRBJ1-1, with 7 positions matching TRBD1. CDR3 size: 14 residues. The junction had 9 bases not matched to a gene; V was cut back by 4 bases and J by 7 bases. Per the germline V gene, CDR1 is SEHNR and CDR2 is FQNEAQ (reference sequence). This CDR3 is CASSYFGQALEAFF. CDR3 DNA sequence: TGTGCCAGCAGCTACTTCGGACAGGCCCTTGAAGCTTTCTTT. The variable domain in full, completed from reference TRBV7-9 and TRBJ1-1, reads DTGVSQNPRHKITKRGQNVTFRCDPISEHNRLYWYRQTLGQGPEFLTYFQNEAQLEKSRLLSDRFSAERPKGSFSTLEIQRTEQGDSAMYLCASSYFGQALEAFFGQGTRLTVV.

The chain carries TRBV5-1 and TRBJ2-7; D might be TRBD1 (5 bases). This CDR3 has 16 amino acids. The germline CDR1 and CDR2 sequences are SGHRS and YFSETQ. V dropped 4 bases and J dropped 0 bases, with 17 bases sitting between them. The CDR3 is CASSPSTGYISYEQYF. CDR3 DNA: TGCGCCAGCAGCCCGAGCACAGGATATATCTCCTACGAGCAGTACTTC.

This CDR3 is CASSPIGLAGGPVYEQYF. The CDR3 coding sequence is TGTGCCAGCTCACCTATCGGACTAGCGGGAGGGCCGGTATACGAGCAGTACTTC. The chain carries TRBV18 and TRBJ2-7; TRBD2 matches 15 bases. The CDR3 extends over 18 amino acids. The V and J ends lost 3 bases and 4 bases, in that order; junction bases with no gene match: 10. Germline V lookup: CDR1 KGHSH, CDR2 LQKENI.

This clone occurred once. The CDR3 nucleotides read TGTGCCAGCAGTGAGACTAGCTCCGGTGTCTACGAGCAGTACTTC. Translated: CASSETSSGVYEQYF. The rearrangement uses TRBV2 and TRBJ2-7; TRBD2 aligns across 7 bases. The CDR3 is 15 residues long. The germline V gene encodes CDR1 SNHLY and CDR2 FYNNEI. Unmatched junction bases numbered 8, after V lost 3 bases and J lost 3 bases.

This chain connects TRBV6-5 to TRBJ1-1, with D unclear. CDR3 length: 13 residues. The germline V and J ends were trimmed by 2 bases and 5 bases, with 9 bases remaining between them. The germline CDR1 and CDR2 sequences are MNHEY and SVGAGI. Here the CDR3 DNA reads TGTGCCAGCAGTTACGTGGACGGGACTGAAGCTTTCTTT. Translation gives CASSYVDGTEAFF.

The chain employs TRBV11-2 and TRBJ1-6; weak D call: TRBD1 (6 bases). CDR1 and CDR2 from the germline V gene are SGHAT and FQNNGV. The CDR3 is 17 amino acids. V was pared by 5 bases and J by 8 bases, with 22 bases between. The CDR3 coding sequence is TGTGCCAGCAGCCTACCACAACCGGGACATAGAGATTCACCCCTCCACTTT. Amino acid sequence: CASSLPQPGHRDSPLHF.

Written as DNA, the CDR3 is TGCGCCAGCAGCTTGGTATCCAGGGGTCCTGGAAACACCATATATTTT. As protein: CASSLVSRGPGNTIYF. V and J are TRBV5-1 and TRBJ1-3; maybe TRBD1 (6 bases). CDR1 is SGHRS and CDR2 is YFSETQ in the germline V gene. CDR3 length: 16 residues. V gave up 0 bases and J gave up 2 bases, with 12 bases separating them.

This chain connects TRBV27 to TRBJ1-1; D unclear. Between the trimmed V and J ends, which lost 6 bases and 1 base, there was a span of 12 bases. CDR3 length: 14 amino acids. From germline, CDR1 is MNHEY and CDR2 SMNVEV (reference sequence). DNA for the CDR3: TGTGCCAGCAGCCCAGGACTCCCGAACACTGAAGCTTTCTTT. This sequence encodes CASSPGLPNTEAFF.

The chain uses TRBV18 and TRBJ2-5, with no clear D. Germline V gene data show CDR1 as KGHSH and CDR2 as LQKENI. The V end lost 3 bases, the J end lost 1 base, and 15 bases lay between the germline ends. The CDR3 spans 16 residues. The CDR3, as DNA: TGTGCCAGCTCACCTTCCGGACCGCGATTCCAAGAGACCCAGTACTTC. This codes for CASSPSGPRFQETQYF.

V gene TRBV27 combines with J gene TRBJ1-1, with a weak D call TRBD1 (6 bases). The germline V gene has CDR1 MNHEY and CDR2 SMNVEV (reference sequence). CDR3 length: 13 amino acids. V was trimmed by 3 bases and J by 8 bases, leaving 13 bases between them. CDR3 sequence reads: CASSFRGGGEAFF. The CDR3 coding sequence is TGTGCCAGCAGTTTTCGTGGGGGGGGCGAAGCTTTCTTT.

The V call is TRBV7-8, the J call TRBJ2-1, with D uncertain. Looked up from germline, CDR1 is SGHVS and CDR2 is FQNEAQ. Trimming pared 3 bases from V and 4 bases from J, leaving 13 bases between. The CDR3 is 15 residues long. The CDR3 DNA reads as TGTGCCAGCAGCTTCGGGCCGGTGGCTTACAATGAGCAGTTCTTC. The encoded protein is CASSFGPVAYNEQFF. The complete variable domain, with remaining parts taken from reference TRBV7-8 and TRBJ2-1, reads GAGVSQSPRYKVAKRGQDVALRCDPISGHVSLFWYQQALGQGPEFLTYFQNEAQLDKSGLPSDRFFAERPEGSVSTLKIQRTQQEDSAVYLCASSFGPVAYNEQFFGPGTRLTVL.

The chain combines TRBV28 with TRBJ1-2; no clear D gene. Deletions cut 6 bases from V and 0 bases from J, with 20 bases between. CDR3 length: 17 amino acids. Per germline, CDR1 MDHEN and CDR2 SYDVKM. CDR3 DNA: TGTGCCAGCAGCACATCTCAGCCTATAACAGCTAACTATGGCTACACCTTC. This gives the protein CASSTSQPITANYGYTF.

The chain carries TRBV28 and TRBJ2-7, with a tentative D call TRBD1 (5 bases). Germline V gene data show CDR1 as MDHEN and CDR2 as SYDVKM. This CDR3 has 16 amino acids. The V end was cut by 6 bases, the J end by 2 bases, with 20 bases between. CDR3 region: CASRLADPRDTYEQYF. CDR3 in DNA: TGTGCCAGCAGGTTAGCTGACCCCAGGGATACCTACGAGCAGTACTTC.

The chain joins TRBV27 to TRBJ1-2, with 11 bases aligning to TRBD1. This CDR3 has 15 residues. Germline V CDR1 and CDR2: MNHEY, SMNVEV (reference sequence). The V segment lost 4 bases and the J segment 8 bases; nucleotides outside the gene matches: 9. This chain's CDR3 is CASSYVDRGQEGYTF. The CDR3 region has the DNA TGTGCCAGCAGTTACGTGGACAGGGGGCAGGAGGGCTACACCTTC.

This chain uses TRBV5-6 with TRBJ2-5, with 13 bases identical to TRBD2. CDR3 size: 17 residues. The germline V gene encodes CDR1 SGHDT and CDR2 YYEEEE. V was pared by 3 bases and J by 5 bases, with 10 bases of the junction left unmatched. The CDR3 DNA reads TGTGCCAGCAGCTATGGACTAGCGGGAGATATCTCGGAGACCCAGTACTTC. It specifies CASSYGLAGDISETQYF.

The chain joins TRBV6-5 to TRBJ2-7; 8 bases map to TRBD1. The CDR3 covers 16 residues. Trimming cost V 0 bases and J 4 bases; bases outside gene matches: 8. Germline V gene sequence: CDR1 MNHEY, CDR2 SVGAGI. CDR3 sequence: CASSYSMGQETYEQYF. Written as DNA, the CDR3 is TGTGCCAGCAGTTACTCGATGGGACAGGAGACGTACGAGCAGTACTTC.

The rearrangement joins TRBV7-2 to TRBJ2-1, with TRBD1 as a possible D gene (5 bases). Germline lookup yields CDR1 SGHTA and CDR2 FQGNSA. V was trimmed by 1 base and J by 2 bases, leaving 9 bases between them. This CDR3 is 15 amino acids long. The CDR3 bases are TGTGCCAGCAGCTTAGAAGGGGCTACCTACAATGAGCAGTTCTTC. Translated: CASSLEGATYNEQFF.